A single TCR beta chain is shown here with its context. Its antigen remains unidentified. The CDR3 is 14 residues long. The ends lost 2 bases at V and 5 bases at J; junction bases unmatched: 6. CDR1 is SGHDT, CDR2 YYEEEE, per germline. CD45RO-negative CD8 cells positively selected for CCR7 made up the naive population, which excluded terminally differentiated effector memory CD45RA+ cells. These data belong to a study of shared clonotypes between healthy human individuals. Study-wide points: The expectation was that sequencing depth would affect clonotype sharing among donors.

The method was immunoSEQ multiplex PCR; TCRdb's version includes in-frame clones alone and lacks a portion of them. The sample contains approximately 2,000,000 clones, 93% of which appear only once. The material sequenced was naive CD8+ T cells from PBMCs. The V and J genes are TRBV5-6 and TRBJ1-2; 7 nucleotides align to TRBD1. This TCR was sampled from a man between 18 and 29 years old in good health. Some clones in this sample may be carry-over from other donors' samples. DNA of the CDR3: TGTGCCAGCAGCTTTGGGACAGTTATTTATGGCTACACCTTC. Encoded protein: CASSFGTVIYGYTF.